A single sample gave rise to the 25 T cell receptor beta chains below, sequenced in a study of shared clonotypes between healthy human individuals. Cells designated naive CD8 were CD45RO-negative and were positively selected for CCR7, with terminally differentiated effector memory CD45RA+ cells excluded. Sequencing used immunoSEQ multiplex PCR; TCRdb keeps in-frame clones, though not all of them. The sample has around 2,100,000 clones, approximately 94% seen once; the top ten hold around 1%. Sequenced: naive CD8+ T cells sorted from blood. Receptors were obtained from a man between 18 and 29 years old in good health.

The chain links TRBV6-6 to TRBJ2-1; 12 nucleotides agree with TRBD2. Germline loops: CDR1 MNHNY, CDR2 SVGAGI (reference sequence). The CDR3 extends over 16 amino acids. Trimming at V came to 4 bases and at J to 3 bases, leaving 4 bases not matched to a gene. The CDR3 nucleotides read TGTGCCAGCAGTTGGGGGACTAGCGGGTACTACAATGAGCAGTTCTTC. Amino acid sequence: CASSWGTSGYYNEQFF.

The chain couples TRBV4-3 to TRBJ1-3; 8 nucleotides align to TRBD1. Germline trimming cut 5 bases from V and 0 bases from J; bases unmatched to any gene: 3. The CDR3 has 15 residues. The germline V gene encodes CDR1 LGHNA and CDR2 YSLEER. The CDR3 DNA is TGCGCCAGCAGCGAAGGGACAGGCTCTGGAAACACCATATATTTT. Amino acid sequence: CASSEGTGSGNTIYF.

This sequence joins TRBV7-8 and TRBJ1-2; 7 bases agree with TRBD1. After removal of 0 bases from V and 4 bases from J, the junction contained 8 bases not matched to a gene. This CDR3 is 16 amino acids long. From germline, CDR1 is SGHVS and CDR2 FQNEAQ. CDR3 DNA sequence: TGTGCCAGCAGCTTAGCCTCGCCAGGGGGAGGCTATGGCTACACCTTC. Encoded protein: CASSLASPGGGYGYTF.

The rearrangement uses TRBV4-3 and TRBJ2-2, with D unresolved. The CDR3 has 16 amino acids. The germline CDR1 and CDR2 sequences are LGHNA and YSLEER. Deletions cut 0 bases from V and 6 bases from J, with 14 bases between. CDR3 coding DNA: TGCGCCAGCAGCCAAGAGTTTATTTTAGTCGCCGGGGAGCTGTTTTTT. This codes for CASSQEFILVAGELFF.

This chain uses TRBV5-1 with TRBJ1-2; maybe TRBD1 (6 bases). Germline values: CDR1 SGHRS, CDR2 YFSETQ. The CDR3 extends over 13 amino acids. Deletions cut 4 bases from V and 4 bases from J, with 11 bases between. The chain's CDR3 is CASSGDRLYGYTF. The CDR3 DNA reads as TGCGCCAGCAGCGGAGACAGGCTCTATGGCTACACCTTC.

CDR3 in amino acids: CATSRYGLAGEFSYNEQFF. The CDR3 bases are TGTGCCACCAGCAGATACGGACTAGCGGGAGAATTCTCCTACAATGAGCAGTTCTTC. V and J are TRBV15 and TRBJ2-1; 13 nucleotides agree with TRBD2. In germline, CDR1 is LNHNV, CDR2 YYDKDF (reference sequence). V lost 2 bases to trimming and J lost 0 bases; unmatched junction nucleotides: 7. The CDR3 length is 19 residues.

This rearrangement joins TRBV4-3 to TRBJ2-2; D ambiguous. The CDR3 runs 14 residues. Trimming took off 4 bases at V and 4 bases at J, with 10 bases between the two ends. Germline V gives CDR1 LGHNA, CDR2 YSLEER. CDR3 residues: CASSRLTATGELFF. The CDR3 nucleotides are TGCGCCAGCAGCCGCCTTACAGCCACCGGGGAGCTGTTTTTT.

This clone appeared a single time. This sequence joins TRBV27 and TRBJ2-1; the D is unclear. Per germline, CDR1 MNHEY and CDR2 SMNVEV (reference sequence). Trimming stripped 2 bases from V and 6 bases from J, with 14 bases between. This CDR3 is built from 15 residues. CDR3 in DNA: TGTGCCAGCAGTTTAAGTATTGTGGGTGGCAATGAGCAGTTCTTC. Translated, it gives CASSLSIVGGNEQFF.

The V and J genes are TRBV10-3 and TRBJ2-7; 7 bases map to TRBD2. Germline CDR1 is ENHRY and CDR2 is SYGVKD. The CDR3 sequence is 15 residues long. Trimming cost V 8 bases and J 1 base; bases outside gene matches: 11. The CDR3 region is CAIGRLADLSYEQYF. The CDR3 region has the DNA TGTGCCATCGGCAGGCTAGCGGACCTTTCCTACGAGCAGTACTTC.

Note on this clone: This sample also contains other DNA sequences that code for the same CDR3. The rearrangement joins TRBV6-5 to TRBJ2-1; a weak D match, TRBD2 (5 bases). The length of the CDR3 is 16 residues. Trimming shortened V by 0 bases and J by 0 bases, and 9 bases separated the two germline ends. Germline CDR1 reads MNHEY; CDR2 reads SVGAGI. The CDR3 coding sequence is TGTGCCAGCAGTTACTCGAATCGGGGCTCCTACAATGAGCAGTTCTTC. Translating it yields CASSYSNRGSYNEQFF.

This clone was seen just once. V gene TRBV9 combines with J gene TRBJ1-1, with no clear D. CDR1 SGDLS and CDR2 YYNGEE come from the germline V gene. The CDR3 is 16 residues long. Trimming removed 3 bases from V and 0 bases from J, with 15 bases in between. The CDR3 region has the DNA TGTGCCAGCAGCGCGGGCTCGAGGACCATGAACACTGAAGCTTTCTTT. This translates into CASSAGSRTMNTEAFF.

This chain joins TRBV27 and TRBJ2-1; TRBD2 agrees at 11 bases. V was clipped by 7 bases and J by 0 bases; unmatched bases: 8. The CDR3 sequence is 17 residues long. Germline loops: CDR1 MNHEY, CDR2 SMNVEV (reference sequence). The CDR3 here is CASMSNSGRVSYNEQFF. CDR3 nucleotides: TGTGCCAGCATGTCCAATAGCGGGAGGGTCTCCTACAATGAGCAGTTCTTC.

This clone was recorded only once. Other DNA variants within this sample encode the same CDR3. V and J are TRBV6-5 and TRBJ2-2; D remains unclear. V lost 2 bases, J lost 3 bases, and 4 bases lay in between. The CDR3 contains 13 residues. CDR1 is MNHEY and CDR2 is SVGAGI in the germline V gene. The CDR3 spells CASSYKYTGELFF. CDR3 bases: TGTGCCAGCAGTTACAAGTACACCGGGGAGCTGTTTTTT.

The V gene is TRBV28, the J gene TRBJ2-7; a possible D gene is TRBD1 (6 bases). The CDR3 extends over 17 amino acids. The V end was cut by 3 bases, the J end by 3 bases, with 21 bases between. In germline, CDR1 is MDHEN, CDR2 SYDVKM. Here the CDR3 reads CASSFPPTGIDGYEQYF. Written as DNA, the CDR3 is TGTGCCAGCAGTTTCCCCCCTACAGGGATTGACGGCTACGAGCAGTACTTC.

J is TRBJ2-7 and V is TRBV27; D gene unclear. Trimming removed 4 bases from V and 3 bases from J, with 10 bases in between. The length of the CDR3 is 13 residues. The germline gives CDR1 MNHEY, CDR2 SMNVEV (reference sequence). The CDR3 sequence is CASSSTPHYEQYF. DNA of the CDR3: TGTGCCAGCAGTTCGACTCCTCACTACGAGCAGTACTTC.

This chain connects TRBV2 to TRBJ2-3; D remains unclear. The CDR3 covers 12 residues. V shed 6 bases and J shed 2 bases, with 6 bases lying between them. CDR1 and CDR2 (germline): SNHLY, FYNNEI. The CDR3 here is CASRADTDTQYF. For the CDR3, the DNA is TGTGCCAGCAGGGCGGACACAGATACGCAGTATTTT.

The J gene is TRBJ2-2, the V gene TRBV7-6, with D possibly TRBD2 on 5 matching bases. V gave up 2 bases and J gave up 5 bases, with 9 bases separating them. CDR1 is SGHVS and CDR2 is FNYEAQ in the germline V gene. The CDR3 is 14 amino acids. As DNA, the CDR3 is TGTGCCAGCAGCTTATTGGGAGAAACCGGGGAGCTGTTTTTT. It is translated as CASSLLGETGELFF.

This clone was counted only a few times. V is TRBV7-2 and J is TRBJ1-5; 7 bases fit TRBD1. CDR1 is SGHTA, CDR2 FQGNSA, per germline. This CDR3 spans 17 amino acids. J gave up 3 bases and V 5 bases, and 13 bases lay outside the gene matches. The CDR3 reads CASSQGDSRYLNQPQHF. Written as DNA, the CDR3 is TGTGCCAGCAGCCAAGGGGACAGCCGCTATCTCAATCAGCCCCAGCATTTT.

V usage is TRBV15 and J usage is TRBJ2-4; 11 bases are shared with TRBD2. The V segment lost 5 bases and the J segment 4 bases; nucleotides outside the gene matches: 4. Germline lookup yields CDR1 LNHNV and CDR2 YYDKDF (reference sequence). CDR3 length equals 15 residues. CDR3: CATSGTSGGKNIQYF. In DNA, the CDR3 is TGTGCCACCAGCGGGACTAGCGGTGGAAAAAACATTCAGTACTTC.

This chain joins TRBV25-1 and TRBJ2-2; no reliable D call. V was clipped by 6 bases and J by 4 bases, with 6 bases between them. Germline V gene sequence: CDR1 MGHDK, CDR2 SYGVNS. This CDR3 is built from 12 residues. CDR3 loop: CASRVGTGELFF. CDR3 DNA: TGTGCCAGCAGGGTGGGCACCGGGGAGCTGTTTTTT. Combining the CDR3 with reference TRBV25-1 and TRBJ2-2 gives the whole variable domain EADIYQTPRYLVIGTGKKITLECSQTMGHDKMYWYQQDPGMELHLIHYSYGVNSTEKGDLSSESTVSRIRTEHFPLTLESARPSHTSQYLCASRVGTGELFFGEGSRLTVL.

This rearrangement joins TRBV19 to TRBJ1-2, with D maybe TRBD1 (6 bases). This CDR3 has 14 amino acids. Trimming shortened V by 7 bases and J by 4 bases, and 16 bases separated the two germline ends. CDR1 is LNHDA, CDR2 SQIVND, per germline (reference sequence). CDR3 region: CASTWGGAGYGYTF. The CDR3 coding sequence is TGTGCCAGTACGTGGGGGGGCGCCGGCTATGGCTACACCTTC.

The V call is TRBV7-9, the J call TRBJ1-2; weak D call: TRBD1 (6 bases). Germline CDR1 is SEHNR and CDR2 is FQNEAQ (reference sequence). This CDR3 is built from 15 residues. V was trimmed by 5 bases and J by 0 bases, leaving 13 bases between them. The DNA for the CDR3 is TGTGCCAGCAGCCCAACGACAGGTACTAACTATGGCTACACCTTC. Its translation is CASSPTTGTNYGYTF.

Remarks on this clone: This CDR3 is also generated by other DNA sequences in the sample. CDR3 nucleotide sequence: TGTGCCAGCAGCTTAGTCGGGACAGGCTACGAGCAGTACTTC. Translation: CASSLVGTGYEQYF. V is TRBV7-2 and J is TRBJ2-7; TRBD1 matches 8 bases. V lost 1 base to trimming and J lost 3 bases; unmatched junction nucleotides: 2. This CDR3 has 14 amino acids. Germline loops: CDR1 SGHTA, CDR2 FQGNSA.

CDR3 protein: CATSPGQGWNQPQHF. In DNA, the CDR3 is TGTGCCACTTCTCCGGGACAGGGTTGGAATCAGCCCCAGCATTTT. The J gene is TRBJ1-5, the V gene TRBV15; TRBD1 matches 9 bases. The CDR3 is 15 residues long. Trimming removed 9 bases from V and 4 bases from J; junction bases left unmatched: 10. Germline V CDR1 and CDR2: LNHNV, YYDKDF (reference sequence).

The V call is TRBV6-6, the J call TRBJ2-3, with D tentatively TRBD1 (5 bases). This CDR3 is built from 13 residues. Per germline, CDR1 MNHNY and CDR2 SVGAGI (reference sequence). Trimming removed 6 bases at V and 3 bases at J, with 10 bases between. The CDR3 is CASSPQATDTQYF. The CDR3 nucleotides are TGTGCCAGCAGCCCACAGGCAACAGATACGCAGTATTTT.